This T cell receptor beta chain was identified in a study of blood T cell repertoires in COVID-19. At the level of the study: PBMCs, B-cell-depleted T cells, or T cells were the source of the cDNA or gDNA that made up the material.

Enrolled through a virtual design, the participants were between 18 and 89 years of age and came from about two dozen US areas. Within 2 weeks of study entry, exposed participants had contacted a PCR-confirmed or clinician-diagnosed COVID-19 case. The CDR3 length is 12 residues. Germline values: CDR1 GTSNPN, CDR2 SVGIG (reference sequence). Trimming stripped 4 bases from V and 8 bases from J, with 14 bases between. The table came from immunoSEQ multiplex PCR; TCRdb's copy has only in-frame clones and leaves some out. The sample lists a few hundred thousand clones, 90% to 95% seen once, with 0.8% to 0.9% in the top ten.

The chain uses TRBV30 and TRBJ1-2, with D possibly matching TRBD1 (6 bases). The clonotype originates from a woman aged 40-49 years who had been exposed to COVID-19. Sequenced sample: PBMCs or T cells enriched from blood (not recorded which). The CDR3 region has the DNA TGTGCCTGGAACAGGGCGAATGTGGGCTACACCTTC. It translates to CAWNRANVGYTF.